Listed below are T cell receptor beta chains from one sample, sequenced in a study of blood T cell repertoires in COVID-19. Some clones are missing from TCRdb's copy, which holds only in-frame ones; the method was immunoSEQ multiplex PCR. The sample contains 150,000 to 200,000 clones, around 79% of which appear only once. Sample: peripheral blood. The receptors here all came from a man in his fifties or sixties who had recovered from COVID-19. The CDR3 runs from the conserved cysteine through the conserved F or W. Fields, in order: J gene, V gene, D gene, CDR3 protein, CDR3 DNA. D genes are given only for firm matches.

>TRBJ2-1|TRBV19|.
CASSIDGIGGEREQFF
TGTGCCAGTAGTATAGATGGGATAGGGGGGGAGCGGGAGCAGTTCTTC
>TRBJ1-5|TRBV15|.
CATSRTRQAYYSNQPQHF
TGTGCCACCAGCAGAACACGACAGGCGTATTATAGCAATCAGCCCCAGCATTTT
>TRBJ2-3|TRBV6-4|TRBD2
CASRPMREVPHHSTDTQYF
TGTGCCAGCAGACCTATGCGGGAGGTCCCCCATCATAGCACAGATACGCAGTATTTT
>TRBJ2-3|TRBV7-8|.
CASSPEDFHLADTQYF
TGTGCCAGCAGCCCAGAGGACTTTCATTTAGCAGATACGCAGTATTTT
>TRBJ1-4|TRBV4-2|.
CASSQSLTGFNEKLFF
TGTGCCAGCAGCCAATCCTTGACAGGCTTTAATGAAAAACTGTTTTTT
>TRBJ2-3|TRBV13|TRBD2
CASSLSGTPDTQYF
TGTGCCAGCAGCTTAAGCGGGACTCCCGATACGCAGTATTTT
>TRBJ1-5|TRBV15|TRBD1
CATSGGRTGNNQPQHF
TGTGCCACCTCAGGAGGAAGGACAGGGAACAATCAGCCCCAGCATTTT
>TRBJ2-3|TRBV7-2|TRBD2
CASSLLAGGLSDTQYF
TGTGCCAGCAGCTTACTAGCGGGAGGGCTCTCAGATACGCAGTATTTT
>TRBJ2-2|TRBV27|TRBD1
CASSFGPGTANTGELFF
TGTGCCAGCAGTTTCGGTCCCGGGACAGCGAACACCGGGGAGCTGTTTTTT
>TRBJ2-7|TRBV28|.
CASKAGWAGTYEQYF
TGTGCCAGCAAGGCCGGCTGGGCGGGTACCTACGAGCAGTACTTC
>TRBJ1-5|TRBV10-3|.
CAISVAGDQPQHF
TGTGCCATCAGTGTGGCGGGGGATCAGCCCCAGCATTTT
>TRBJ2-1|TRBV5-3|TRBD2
CARSWGLAGGPSYNEQFF
TGTGCCAGAAGCTGGGGACTAGCGGGAGGCCCCTCCTACAATGAGCAGTTCTTC
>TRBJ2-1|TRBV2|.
CASRTSNEQFF
TGTGCCAGCAGGACTAGCAATGAGCAGTTCTTC
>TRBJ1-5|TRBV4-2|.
CASSQTDPGNQPQHF
TGTGCCAGCAGCCAAACAGACCCGGGGAATCAGCCCCAGCATTTT
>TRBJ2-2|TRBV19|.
CASSISSPTGANTGELFF
TGTGCCAGTAGTATAAGTTCGCCCACCGGAGCGAACACCGGGGAGCTGTTTTTT
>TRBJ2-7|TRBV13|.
CASSSHTDTSSYEQYF
TGTGCCAGCAGCTCCCACACTGACACCAGCTCCTACGAGCAGTACTTC
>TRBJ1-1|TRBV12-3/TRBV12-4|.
CASSLKRLAFF
TGTGCCAGCAGTTTAAAAAGACTAGCTTTCTTT
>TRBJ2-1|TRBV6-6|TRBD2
CASSHSTAGRNEQFF
TGTGCCAGCAGTCACTCAACGGCCGGGAGGAATGAGCAGTTCTTC
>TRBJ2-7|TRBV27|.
CASRTGNYEQYF
TGTGCCAGCAGAACAGGAAACTACGAGCAGTACTTC
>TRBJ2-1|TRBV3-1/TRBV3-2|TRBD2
CASEAGEGVRNEQFF
TGTGCCAGCGAAGCGGGAGAAGGGGTTCGCAATGAGCAGTTCTTC
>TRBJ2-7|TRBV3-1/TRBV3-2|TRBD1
CASSQDGGQGTYEQYF
TGTGCCAGCAGCCAAGATGGGGGACAGGGGACCTACGAGCAGTACTTC
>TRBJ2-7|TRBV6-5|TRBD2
CASRSTSGSYEQYF
TGTGCCAGCAGGTCGACTAGCGGAAGCTACGAGCAGTACTTC
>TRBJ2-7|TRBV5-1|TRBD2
CASSASPSGINDEQYF
TGCGCCAGCAGCGCCTCCCCTAGCGGGATAAACGACGAGCAGTACTTC
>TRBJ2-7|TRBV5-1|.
CASSLVLTGGSEQYF
TGCGCCAGCAGCTTGGTCCTAACGGGGGGCAGCGAGCAGTACTTC